Sequencing of this T cell receptor (beta chain) was carried out in a study of T cells in localized non-small cell lung cancer. Clones were read by immunoSEQ multiplex PCR, and TCRdb kept only the in-frame ones, dropping some. Here the sample spans some 140,000 clones, more than 70% being singletons. This specimen consisted of peripheral blood, obtained before any cancer treatment. The sequence was obtained from a female donor over 55 with stage I lung adenocarcinoma.

In nucleotides, the CDR3 is TGTGCCAGCAGGCCCGGGACAGACACAGATACGCAGTATTTT. Translated: CASRPGTDTDTQYF. J is TRBJ2-3 and V is TRBV6-5; TRBD1 matches 7 bases. After removal of 6 bases from V and 2 bases from J, the junction contained 5 bases not matched to a gene. Germline lookup yields CDR1 MNHEY and CDR2 SVGAGI. The CDR3 contains 14 residues.